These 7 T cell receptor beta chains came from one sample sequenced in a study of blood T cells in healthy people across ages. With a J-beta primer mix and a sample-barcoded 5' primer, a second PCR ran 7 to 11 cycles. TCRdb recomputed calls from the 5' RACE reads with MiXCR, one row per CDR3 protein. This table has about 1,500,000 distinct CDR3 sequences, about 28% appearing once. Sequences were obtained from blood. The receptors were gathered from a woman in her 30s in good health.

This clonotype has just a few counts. CDR3 residues: CSARDLVLGRGYTF. Written as DNA, the CDR3 is TGCAGTGCTAGAGATCTCGTTCTGGGGAGGGGCTACACCTTC. The chain has TRBV20-1 and TRBJ1-2, with no clear D. Trimming removed 0 bases from V and 8 bases from J, with 16 bases in between. Germline V gene sequence: CDR1 DFQATT, CDR2 SNEGSKA (reference sequence). The CDR3 spans 14 residues.

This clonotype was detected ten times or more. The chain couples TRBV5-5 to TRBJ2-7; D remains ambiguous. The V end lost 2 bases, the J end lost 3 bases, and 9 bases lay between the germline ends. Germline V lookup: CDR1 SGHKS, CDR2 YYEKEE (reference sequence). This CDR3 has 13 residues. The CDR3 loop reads CASSLFYDYEQYF. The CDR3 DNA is TGTGCCAGCAGCTTATTCTACGACTACGAGCAGTACTTC. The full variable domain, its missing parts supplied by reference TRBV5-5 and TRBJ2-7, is DAGVTQSPTHLIKTRGQQVTLRCSPISGHKSVSWYQQVLGQGPQFIFQYYEKEERGRGNFPDRFSARQFPNYSSELNVNALLLGDSALYLCASSLFYDYEQYFGPGTRLTVT.

In DNA, the CDR3 is TGTGCCAGCAGCTTCCGACCGTACAAGAGCACAGATACGCAGTATTTT. Translation gives CASSFRPYKSTDTQYF. The chain has TRBV7-2 and TRBJ2-3; D call uncertain. With 3 bases removed from V and 0 bases from J, the gap between germline ends came to 13 bases. Germline loops: CDR1 SGHTA, CDR2 FQGNSA. CDR3 length equals 16 residues. Based on the CDR3 plus reference TRBV7-2 and TRBJ2-3, the full variable domain is GAGVSQSPSNKVTEKGKDVELRCDPISGHTALYWYRQSLGQGLEFLIYFQGNSAPDKSGLPSDRFSAERTGGSVSTLTIQRTQQEDSAVYLCASSFRPYKSTDTQYFGPGTRLTVL.

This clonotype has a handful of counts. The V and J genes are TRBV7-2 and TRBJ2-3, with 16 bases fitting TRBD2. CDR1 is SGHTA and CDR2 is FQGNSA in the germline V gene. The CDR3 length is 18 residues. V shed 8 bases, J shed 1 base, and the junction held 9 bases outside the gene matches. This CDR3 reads CASGTSGGAAVGTDTQYF. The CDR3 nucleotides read TGTGCCAGCGGGACTAGCGGGGGGGCCGCGGTAGGCACAGATACGCAGTATTTT.

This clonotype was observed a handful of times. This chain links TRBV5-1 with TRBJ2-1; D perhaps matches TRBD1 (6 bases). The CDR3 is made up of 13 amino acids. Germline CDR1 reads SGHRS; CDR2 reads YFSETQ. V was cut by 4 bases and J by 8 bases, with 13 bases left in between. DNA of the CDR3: TGCGCCAGCAGCGTGAACAGGGACGATGAGCAGTTCTTC. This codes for CASSVNRDDEQFF.

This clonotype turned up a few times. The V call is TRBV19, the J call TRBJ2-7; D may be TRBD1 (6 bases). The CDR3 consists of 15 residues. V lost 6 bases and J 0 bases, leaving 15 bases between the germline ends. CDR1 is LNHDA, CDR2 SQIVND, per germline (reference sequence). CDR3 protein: CASSAGAGVSYEQYF. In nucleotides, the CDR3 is TGTGCCAGTAGCGCCGGGGCAGGGGTCTCCTACGAGCAGTACTTC.

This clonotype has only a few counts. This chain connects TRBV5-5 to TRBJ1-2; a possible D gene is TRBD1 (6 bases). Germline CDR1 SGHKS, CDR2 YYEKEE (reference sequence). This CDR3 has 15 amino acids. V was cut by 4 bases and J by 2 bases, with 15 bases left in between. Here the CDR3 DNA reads TGTGCCAGCAGCACGGGGGGCGGAATCAACTATGGCTACACCTTC. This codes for CASSTGGGINYGYTF.